The clone carrying this T cell receptor beta chain was recorded once. Antigen specificity is unknown. V lost 0 bases and J lost 4, with 6 bases in between. CDR3 length: 13 amino acids. Germline V lookup: CDR1 SGHDT, CDR2 YYEEEE. The data stem from a study of cytomegalovirus exposure and HLA in healthy donors. Findings and limits, study-wide: Confirmation in vitro established that three CMV-associated chains were specific for CMV antigens.

PCR involved 60 Vbeta and 13 Jbeta primers. Produced via immunoSEQ multiplex PCR; TCRdb's table is partial and in-frame only. This table holds over 250,000 clones, just over 85% found once. Sequenced: PBMCs. The V call is TRBV5-6, the J call TRBJ2-3; D is undetermined. The TCR was taken from a man aged 40-55 years in good health and CMV-seropositive. The CDR3 sequence: CASSLGRADTQYF. The CDR3 nucleotides read TGTGCCAGCAGCTTGGGCCGAGCAGATACGCAGTATTTT.